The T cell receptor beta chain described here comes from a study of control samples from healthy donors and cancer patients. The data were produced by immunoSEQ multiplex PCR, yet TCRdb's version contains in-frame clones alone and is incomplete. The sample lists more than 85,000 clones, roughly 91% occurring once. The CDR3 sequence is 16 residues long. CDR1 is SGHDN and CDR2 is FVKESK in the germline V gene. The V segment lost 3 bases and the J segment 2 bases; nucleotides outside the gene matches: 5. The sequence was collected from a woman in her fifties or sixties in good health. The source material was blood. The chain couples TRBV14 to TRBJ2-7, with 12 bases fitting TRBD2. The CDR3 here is CASSHPSGRVPYEQYV. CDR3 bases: TGTGCCAGCAGCCATCCTAGCGGGAGGGTCCCCTACGAGCAGTACGTC.